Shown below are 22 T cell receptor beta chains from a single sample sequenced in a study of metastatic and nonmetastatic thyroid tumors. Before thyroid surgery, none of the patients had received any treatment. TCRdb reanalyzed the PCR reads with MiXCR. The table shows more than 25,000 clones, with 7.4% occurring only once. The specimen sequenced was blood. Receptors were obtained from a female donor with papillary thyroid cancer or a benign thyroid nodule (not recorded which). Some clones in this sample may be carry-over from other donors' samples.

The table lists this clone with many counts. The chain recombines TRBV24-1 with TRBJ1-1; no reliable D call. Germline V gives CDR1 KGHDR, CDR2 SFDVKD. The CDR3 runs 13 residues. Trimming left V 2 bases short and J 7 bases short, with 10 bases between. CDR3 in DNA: TGTGCCACCAGTGATTCCCAGTTAAGTGAAGCTTTCTTT. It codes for CATSDSQLSEAFF.

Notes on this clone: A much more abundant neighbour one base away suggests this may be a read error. The chain's CDR3 is CSVETGQGALCEQYF. In DNA, the CDR3 is TGCAGCGTTGAAACTGGGCAGGGGGCGCTTTGCGAGCAGTACTTC. The V and J genes are TRBV29-1 and TRBJ2-7; 8 nucleotides align to TRBD1. CDR3 length: 15 amino acids. V was pared by 2 bases and J by 6 bases, with 12 bases of the junction left unmatched. Germline V lookup: CDR1 SQVTM, CDR2 ANQGSEA.

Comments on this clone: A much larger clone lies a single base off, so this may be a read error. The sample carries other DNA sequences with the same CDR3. The CDR3 DNA sequence: TGTGCCAGTAAAATTGAAGCAACTAATGAAAAACTGTTTTTT. Its translation: CASKIEATNEKLFF. This chain uses TRBV19 with TRBJ1-4; D gene ambiguous. The CDR3 runs to 14 residues. CDR1 is LNHDA, CDR2 SQIVND, per germline (reference sequence). V lost 7 bases to trimming and J lost 0 bases, with 9 bases between them.

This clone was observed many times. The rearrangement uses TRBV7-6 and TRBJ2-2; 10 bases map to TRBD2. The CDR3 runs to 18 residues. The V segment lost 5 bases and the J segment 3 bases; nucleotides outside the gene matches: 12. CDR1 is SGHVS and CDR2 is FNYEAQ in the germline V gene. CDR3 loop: CASSSKSGGAGDTGELFF. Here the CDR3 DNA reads TGTGCCAGCAGCAGCAAAAGCGGGGGGGCGGGCGACACCGGGGAGCTGTTTTTT. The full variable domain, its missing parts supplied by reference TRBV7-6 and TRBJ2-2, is GAGVSQSPRYKVTKRGQDVALRCDPISGHVSLYWYRQALGQGPEFLTYFNYEAQQDKSGLPNDRFSAERPEGSISTLTIQRTEQRDSAMYRCASSSKSGGAGDTGELFFGEGSRLTVL.

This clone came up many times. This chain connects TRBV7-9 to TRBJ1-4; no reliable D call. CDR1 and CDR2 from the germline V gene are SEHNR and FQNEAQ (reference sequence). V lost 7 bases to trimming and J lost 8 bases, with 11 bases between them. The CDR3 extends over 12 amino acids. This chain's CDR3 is CASTSLGEKLFF. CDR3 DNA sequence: TGTGCCAGCACCTCCCTGGGCGAAAAACTGTTTTTT.

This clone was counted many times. For the CDR3, the DNA is TGTGCCAGCAGTAGGACGGATTATGGCTACACCTTC. This sequence encodes CASSRTDYGYTF. V is TRBV6-1 and J is TRBJ1-2; D is undetermined. CDR1 is MNHNS, CDR2 SASEGT, per germline. V gave up 5 bases and J gave up 5 bases, with 9 bases separating them. This CDR3 has 12 residues.

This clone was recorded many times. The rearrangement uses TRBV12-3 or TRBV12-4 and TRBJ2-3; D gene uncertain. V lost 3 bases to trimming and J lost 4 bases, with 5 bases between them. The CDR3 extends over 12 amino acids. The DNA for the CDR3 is TGTGCCAGCAGTTTTGGTCCAGATACGCAGTATTTT. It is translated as CASSFGPDTQYF.

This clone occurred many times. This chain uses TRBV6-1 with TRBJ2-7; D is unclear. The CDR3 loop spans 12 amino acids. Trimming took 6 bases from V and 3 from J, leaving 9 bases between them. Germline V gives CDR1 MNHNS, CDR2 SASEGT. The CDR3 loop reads CASSPNSYEQYF. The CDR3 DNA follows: TGTGCCAGCAGCCCGAACAGCTACGAGCAGTACTTC.

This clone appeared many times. The CDR3 loop is CASSQDRGQGFGYTF. The CDR3 region has the DNA TGTGCCAGCAGCCAAGATCGAGGACAAGGGTTTGGCTACACCTTC. The J gene is TRBJ1-2, the V gene TRBV4-2; a possible D gene is TRBD1 (5 bases). The V gene's germline CDR1 is LGHNA and CDR2 YNFKEQ. The CDR3 is 15 residues long. Trimming left V 0 bases short and J 7 bases short, with 15 bases between.

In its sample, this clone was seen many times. CDR3 DNA sequence: TGTGCCAGCAGCTTAGGGACAGCTCACCCAGAAGGCTACACCTTC. It translates to CASSLGTAHPEGYTF. The chain combines TRBV7-9 with TRBJ1-2; TRBD1 is a possible D gene (6 bases). Germline CDR1 is SEHNR and CDR2 is FQNEAQ (reference sequence). V dropped 1 base and J dropped 8 bases, with 17 bases sitting between them. The CDR3 is 15 amino acids.

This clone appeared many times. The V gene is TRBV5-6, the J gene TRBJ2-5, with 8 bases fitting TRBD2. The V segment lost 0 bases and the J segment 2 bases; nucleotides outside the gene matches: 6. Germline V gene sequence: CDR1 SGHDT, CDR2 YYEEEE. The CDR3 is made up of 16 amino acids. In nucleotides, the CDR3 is TGTGCCAGCAGCTTGGGGTTTAGCGGGACACAAGAGACCCAGTACTTC. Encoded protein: CASSLGFSGTQETQYF.

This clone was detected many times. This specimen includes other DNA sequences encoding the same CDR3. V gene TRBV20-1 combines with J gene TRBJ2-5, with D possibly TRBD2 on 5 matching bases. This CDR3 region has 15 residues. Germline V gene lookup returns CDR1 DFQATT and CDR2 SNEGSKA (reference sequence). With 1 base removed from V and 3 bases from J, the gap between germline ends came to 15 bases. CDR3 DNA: TGCAGTGCTAGAGCCCGGGGATCGGCGGAAGAGACCCAGTACTTC. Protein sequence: CSARARGSAEETQYF.

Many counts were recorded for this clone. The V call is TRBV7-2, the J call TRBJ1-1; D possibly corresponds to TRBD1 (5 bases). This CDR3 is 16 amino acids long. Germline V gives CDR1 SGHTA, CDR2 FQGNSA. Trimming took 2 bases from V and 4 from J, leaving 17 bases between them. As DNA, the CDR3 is TGTGCCAGCAGCTTATGGGCGACAGTGATCGGCACTGAAGCTTTCTTT. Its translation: CASSLWATVIGTEAFF.

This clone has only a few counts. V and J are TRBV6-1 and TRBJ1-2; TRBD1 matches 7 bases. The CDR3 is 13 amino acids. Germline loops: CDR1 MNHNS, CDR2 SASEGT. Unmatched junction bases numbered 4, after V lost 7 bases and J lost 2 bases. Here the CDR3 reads CASTTTGNYGYTF. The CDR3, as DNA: TGTGCCAGCACGACGACAGGGAACTATGGCTACACCTTC.

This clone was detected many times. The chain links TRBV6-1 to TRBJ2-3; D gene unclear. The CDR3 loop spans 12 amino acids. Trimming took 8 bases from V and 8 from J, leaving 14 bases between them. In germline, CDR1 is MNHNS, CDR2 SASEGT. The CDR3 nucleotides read TGTGCCAGCCAGGTGGTCATGGGTACGCAGTATTTT. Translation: CASQVVMGTQYF.

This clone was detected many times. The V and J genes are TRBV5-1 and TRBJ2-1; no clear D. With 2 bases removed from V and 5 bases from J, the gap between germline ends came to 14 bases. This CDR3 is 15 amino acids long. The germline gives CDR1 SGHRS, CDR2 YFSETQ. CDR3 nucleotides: TGCGCCAGCAGCTTAGGTCCTAATGGAAACAATGAGCAGTTCTTC. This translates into CASSLGPNGNNEQFF.

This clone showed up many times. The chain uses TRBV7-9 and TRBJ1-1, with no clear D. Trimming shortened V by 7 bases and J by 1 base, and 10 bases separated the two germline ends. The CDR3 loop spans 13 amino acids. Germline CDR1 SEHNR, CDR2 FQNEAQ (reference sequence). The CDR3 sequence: CASMLGGNTEAFF. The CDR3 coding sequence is TGTGCCAGCATGCTCGGAGGGAACACTGAAGCTTTCTTT.

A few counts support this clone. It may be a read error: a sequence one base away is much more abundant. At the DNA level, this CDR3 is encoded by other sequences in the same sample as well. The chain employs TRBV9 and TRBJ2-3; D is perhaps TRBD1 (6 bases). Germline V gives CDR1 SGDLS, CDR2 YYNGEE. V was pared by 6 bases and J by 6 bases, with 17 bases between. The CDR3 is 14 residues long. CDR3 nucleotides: TGTGCCAGCACCCCCCGTGGGGGCGGGGATACGCAGTATTTT. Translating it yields CASTPRGGGDTQYF.

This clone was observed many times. CDR3 sequence reads: CASRRGTANTGELFF. The DNA of the CDR3 is TGTGCCAGTAGGCGAGGGACAGCTAACACCGGGGAGCTGTTTTTT. The rearrangement links TRBV19 to TRBJ2-2; 7 bases fit TRBD1. This CDR3 contains 15 residues. Germline V gene data show CDR1 as LNHDA and CDR2 as SQIVND (reference sequence). V shed 6 bases and J 2 bases; nucleotides not matched to a gene: 6. The entire variable domain, with the rest obtained from reference TRBV19 and TRBJ2-2, is as follows: DGGITQSPKYLFRKEGQNVTLSCEQNLNHDAMYWYRQDPGQGLRLIYYSQIVNDFQKGDIAEGYSVSREKKESFPLTVTSAQKNPTAFYLCASRRGTANTGELFFGEGSRLTVL.

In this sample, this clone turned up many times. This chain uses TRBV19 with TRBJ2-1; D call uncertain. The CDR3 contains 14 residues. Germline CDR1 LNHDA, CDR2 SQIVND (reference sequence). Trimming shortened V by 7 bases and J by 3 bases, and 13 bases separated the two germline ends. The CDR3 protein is CASTKGQIYNEQFF. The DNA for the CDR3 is TGTGCCAGTACTAAGGGCCAGATCTACAATGAGCAGTTCTTC.

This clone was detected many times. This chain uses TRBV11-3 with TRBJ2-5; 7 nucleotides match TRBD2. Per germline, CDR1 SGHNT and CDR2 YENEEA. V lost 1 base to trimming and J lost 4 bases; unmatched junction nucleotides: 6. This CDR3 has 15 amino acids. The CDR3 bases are TGTGCCAGCAGCTTAGGCCCCTCGGGGGGAGAGACCCAGTACTTC. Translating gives CASSLGPSGGETQYF.

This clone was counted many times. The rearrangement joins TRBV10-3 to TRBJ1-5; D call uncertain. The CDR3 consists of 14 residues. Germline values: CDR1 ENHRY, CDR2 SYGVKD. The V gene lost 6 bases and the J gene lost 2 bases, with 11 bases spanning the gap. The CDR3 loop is CAISPEDGNQPQHF. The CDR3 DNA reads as TGTGCCATCAGCCCCGAGGATGGCAATCAGCCCCAGCATTTT.